This T cell receptor (beta chain) was identified in a study of control samples from healthy donors and cancer patients. Trimming removed 0 bases from V and 1 base from J, with 9 bases in between. This CDR3 has 15 amino acids. The V gene's germline CDR1 is LGHNA and CDR2 YNFKEQ. TCRdb keeps only in-frame clones here, not all; method: immunoSEQ multiplex PCR. Of 140,000 or so clones in the sample, about 89% were seen once. Sequencing used blood. This rearrangement joins TRBV4-2 to TRBJ2-5; D call uncertain. This clonotype was obtained from a man under 40 in good health. The CDR3 DNA reads TGTGCCAGCAGCCAAGATTACTCGCTCCAAGAGACCCAGTACTTC. Amino acids: CASSQDYSLQETQYF.